The next 10 T cell receptor beta chains were all read from a single sample in a study of T cell repertoires in cytomegalovirus infection. TCRdb passed the reads through MiXCR, listing each CDR3 protein once. The table shows about 450,000 distinct CDR3 sequences, with 31% occurring only once. Sequencing was carried out using PBMCs. These receptors were obtained from a human donor in good health (CMV status not recorded). Some clones in this sample may be carry-over from other donors' samples.

This clonotype has a handful of counts. In this CDR3 the conserved last residue, phenylalanine or tryptophan, is missing, so a read error is likely. The rearrangement uses TRBV7-9 and TRBJ2-1, with a tentative D call TRBD1 (5 bases). The V gene's germline CDR1 is SEHNR and CDR2 FQNEAQ (reference sequence). Trimming left V 2 bases short and J 3 bases short, with 14 bases between. The CDR3 spans 16 residues. The CDR3 DNA sequence: TGTGCCAGCAGCTTAAGCACAGGTTCGGACTACAATGAGCAGTTCTTA. It encodes CASSLSTGSDYNEQFL.

As to this clonotype: The final CDR3 position lacks the conserved phenylalanine or tryptophan, pointing to a likely read error. The chain employs TRBV7-2 and TRBJ1-5; 7 nucleotides align to TRBD1. The V and J ends lost 7 bases and 2 bases, in that order; junction bases with no gene match: 5. Germline V CDR1 and CDR2: SGHTA, FQGNSA. The CDR3 extends over 14 amino acids. The CDR3 nucleotides read TGTGCCAGCACCACAACAGGGGGCAATCAGCCCCAGCATTGT. Its translation: CASTTTGGNQPQHC.

The rearrangement links TRBV6-2 or TRBV6-3 to TRBJ1-2; weak D call: TRBD1 (6 bases). Trimming stripped 2 bases from V and 7 bases from J, with 11 bases between. Germline CDR1 MNHEY, CDR2 SVGEGT. The CDR3 runs to 13 residues. The CDR3 DNA sequence: TGTGCCAGCAGTTACGGCCAGGGGCTTGGCTACACCTTC. This sequence encodes CASSYGQGLGYTF.

This chain joins TRBV5-3 and TRBJ2-5; a weak D match, TRBD1 (5 bases). TRBV5-3 is given ORF status, its function remaining uncertain. The CDR3 runs 15 residues. V lost 8 bases to trimming and J lost 3 bases, with 20 bases between them. CDR3 coding DNA: TGTGCCAGCAGCCAAGTCAACAGGAGAGAAGAGACCCAGTACTTC. It specifies CASSQVNRREETQYF.

The J gene is TRBJ1-2, the V gene TRBV6-5; D call uncertain. Trimming took 8 bases from V and 4 from J, leaving 14 bases between them. The CDR3 runs 13 residues. The germline V gene has CDR1 MNHEY and CDR2 SVGAGI. Here the CDR3 DNA reads TGTGCCAGCGGAGACCGAGACTTCTATGGCTACACCTTC. Translating it yields CASGDRDFYGYTF.

With regard to this clonotype: Since a much larger clone is just one base distant, this may be a read error. Likely a read error: the CDR3 ends without its conserved phenylalanine or tryptophan. The rearrangement uses TRBV7-6 and TRBJ2-1; D possibly uses TRBD1 or TRBD2 (5 bases each). CDR3 length equals 13 residues. Deletions cut 0 bases from V and 9 bases from J, with 9 bases between. Germline V CDR1 and CDR2: SGHVS, FNYEAQ. CDR3 protein: CASSLARGPEQFL. In nucleotides, the CDR3 is TGTGCCAGCAGCTTAGCGAGGGGACCTGAGCAGTTCTTA.

This chain's CDR3 is CASSPTPTGGDEQYF. The CDR3 DNA reads as TGCGCCAGCAGCCCGACTCCAACGGGAGGGGACGAGCAGTACTTC. The chain is built from TRBV4-1 and TRBJ2-7; TRBD2 matches 8 bases. CDR1 is MGHRA and CDR2 is YSYEKL in the germline V gene. Trimming cost V 4 bases and J 5 bases; bases outside gene matches: 10. This CDR3 region has 15 residues.

This chain connects TRBV5-4 to TRBJ2-5; D possibly uses TRBD1 or TRBD2 (6 bases each). Germline loops: CDR1 SGHNT, CDR2 YYREEE (reference sequence). The germline V and J ends were trimmed by 2 bases and 5 bases, with 13 bases remaining between them. CDR3 length equals 14 residues. The CDR3 DNA reads TGTGCCAGCAGCTTCTCCGGGGGCTGGGAGACCCAGTACTTC. Protein: CASSFSGGWETQYF. Drawing the rest from reference TRBV5-4 and TRBJ2-5, the complete variable domain is ETGVTQSPTHLIKTRGQQVTLRCSSQSGHNTVSWYQQALGQGPQFIFQYYREEENGRGNFPPRFSGLQFPNYSSELNVNALELDDSALYLCASSFSGGWETQYFGPGTRLLVL.

J is TRBJ2-2 and V is TRBV7-9; TRBD1 aligns across 11 bases. Germline values: CDR1 SEHNR, CDR2 FQNEAQ (reference sequence). CDR3 length: 16 amino acids. Trimming removed 5 bases from V and 4 bases from J; junction bases left unmatched: 6. CDR3 loop: CASSNRDRGTTGELFF. CDR3 nucleotides: TGTGCCAGCAGCAACCGGGACAGGGGGACCACCGGGGAGCTGTTTTTT.

The J gene is TRBJ1-1, the V gene TRBV4-3; D call uncertain. Germline V lookup: CDR1 LGHNA, CDR2 YSLEER. The CDR3 runs 17 residues. V lost 0 bases and J 0 bases, leaving 14 bases between the germline ends. This CDR3 reads CASSQEPRGFLNTEAFF. In DNA, the CDR3 is TGCGCCAGCAGCCAAGAGCCCCGCGGCTTCCTGAACACTGAAGCTTTCTTT.